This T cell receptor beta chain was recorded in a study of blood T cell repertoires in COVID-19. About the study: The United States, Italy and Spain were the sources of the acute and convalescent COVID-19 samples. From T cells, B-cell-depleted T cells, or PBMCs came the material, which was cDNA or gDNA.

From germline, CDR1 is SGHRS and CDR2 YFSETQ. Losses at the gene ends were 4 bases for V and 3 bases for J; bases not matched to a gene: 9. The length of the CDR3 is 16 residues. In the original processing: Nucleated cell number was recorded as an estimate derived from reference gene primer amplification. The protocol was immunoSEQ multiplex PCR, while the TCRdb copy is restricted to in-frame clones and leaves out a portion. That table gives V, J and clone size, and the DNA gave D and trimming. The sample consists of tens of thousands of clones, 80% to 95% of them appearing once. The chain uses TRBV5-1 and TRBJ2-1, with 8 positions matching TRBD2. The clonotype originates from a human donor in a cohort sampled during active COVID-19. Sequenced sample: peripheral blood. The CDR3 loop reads CASSLSPTSDYNEQFF. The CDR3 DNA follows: TGCGCCAGCAGCCTCAGTCCGACTAGCGACTACAATGAGCAGTTCTTC.